This T cell receptor (beta chain) emerged from a study of blood T cell repertoires in COVID-19. Study summary: Acute and convalescent COVID-19 samples came from the United States, Italy and Spain. PBMCs, B-cell-depleted T cells, or T cells were the source of the cDNA or gDNA that made up the material.

Under the authors' procedure: Reference gene primer amplification gave estimated nucleated cell counts. Data came from immunoSEQ multiplex PCR; TCRdb stores just in-frame clones and leaves some out. For V, J and clone size, that table is used; D and trimming come from the DNA. The sample shows some 150,000 clones, about 91% of them seen only once. This CDR3 spans 13 amino acids. The V and J ends lost 3 bases and 6 bases respectively, with 8 bases between them. Per the germline V gene, CDR1 is MRHNA and CDR2 is SNTAGT. The gene calls are TRBV6-4 and TRBJ2-2; maybe TRBD2 (5 bases). The source material was peripheral blood. The receptor was isolated from a woman between 45 and 60 years old with acute or convalescent COVID-19. The CDR3 sequence is CASSERRSGELFF. CDR3 nucleotide sequence: TGTGCCAGCAGTGAACGGAGGTCCGGGGAGCTGTTTTTT.